This note documents a single T cell receptor beta chain sequence. Its antigen is as yet unknown. These data are taken from a study of T cell responses to AZD1222 COVID-19 vaccine. Study-wide points: Recipients of two AZD1222 doses showed rising Spike-specific TCR breadth and depth.

This table comes from immunoSEQ multiplex PCR, and its TCRdb copy is limited to in-frame clones, with some not included. Found here are approximately 170,000 clones, approximately 93% of them singletons; the top ten hold roughly 3.9%. J lost 8 bases, V lost 1 base, and 15 bases had no gene match. The CDR3 extends over 18 amino acids. CDR1 and CDR2 (germline): LGHDT, YNNKEL (reference sequence). This specimen was peripheral blood, taken on day 0 of AZD1222 vaccination. This sequence was found in an adult in good health. The chain joins TRBV3-1 (or the pseudogene TRBV3-2) to TRBJ2-1; 9 bases fit TRBD2. CDR3 in DNA: TGTGCCAGCAGCCAAGGCCCCGGGGCTAGCGGGGAATTGGATGAGCAGTTCTTC. This sequence encodes CASSQGPGASGELDEQFF.